This is a list of T cell receptor beta chains from one sample in a study of technical replicates of blood from a few donors. Assay: immunoSEQ multiplex PCR; the TCRdb copy retains only in-frame clones and omits some. The repertoire holds about 76,000 clones, with about 96% as singletons. What was sequenced was T cells isolated from PBMCs. The receptors shown here come from a human donor in good health. CDR3s leave out the opening cysteine and the closing phenylalanine or tryptophan. The order of the fields is V gene, D gene, CDR3 length, clone size, CDR3 protein. A D gene is named only where the DNA matches it firmly. Some rows have no size entry. The others give once, few or many, or a class for an expanded clone.

v_call: TRBV7-3; d_call: TRBD2; cdr3_length: 15; clone_size: once; cdr3_aa: ASSLLAGGLNTGELF
v_call: TRBV5-1; d_call: TRBD2; cdr3_length: 16; clone_size: -; cdr3_aa: ASSLGTSGGYLTDTQY
v_call: TRBV5-1; d_call: -; cdr3_length: 10; clone_size: -; cdr3_aa: ASSLDGYEQY
v_call: TRBV5-8; d_call: TRBD2; cdr3_length: 12; clone_size: -; cdr3_aa: ASSLETSRETQY
v_call: TRBV2; d_call: -; cdr3_length: 15; clone_size: -; cdr3_aa: ASSWAMGAMSNQPQH
v_call: TRBV4-1; d_call: -; cdr3_length: 15; clone_size: -; cdr3_aa: ASSQGPGSYSGNTIY
v_call: TRBV11-2; d_call: -; cdr3_length: 12; clone_size: -; cdr3_aa: ASSLAFTANTIY
v_call: TRBV5-6; d_call: TRBD1; cdr3_length: 11; clone_size: -; cdr3_aa: ASSWGQGHEQY
v_call: TRBV2; d_call: -; cdr3_length: 15; clone_size: -; cdr3_aa: ASEDGTGGAYNSPLH
v_call: TRBV7-6; d_call: TRBD1; cdr3_length: 11; clone_size: -; cdr3_aa: ASSSRTGDGYT
v_call: TRBV7-6; d_call: TRBD1; cdr3_length: 15; clone_size: -; cdr3_aa: ASSFSGGRGLFETQY
v_call: TRBV11-3; d_call: -; cdr3_length: 13; clone_size: -; cdr3_aa: ASSLDRTGIYGYT
v_call: TRBV7-8; d_call: -; cdr3_length: 14; clone_size: -; cdr3_aa: ASSPSRTKYQETQY
v_call: TRBV5-1; d_call: TRBD2; cdr3_length: 16; clone_size: -; cdr3_aa: ASSLVGLAREYTDTQY
v_call: TRBV21-1; d_call: -; cdr3_length: 13; clone_size: -; cdr3_aa: ASSKRQKTNYGYT
v_call: TRBV5-5; d_call: TRBD1; cdr3_length: 13; clone_size: -; cdr3_aa: ASSPLQGAVTEAF
v_call: TRBV5-1; d_call: TRBD1; cdr3_length: 14; clone_size: -; cdr3_aa: ASRAGNRGQADTQY
v_call: TRBV2; d_call: -; cdr3_length: 15; clone_size: once; cdr3_aa: ASKGDREKAGTGELF
v_call: TRBV7-6; d_call: TRBD1; cdr3_length: 13; clone_size: -; cdr3_aa: ASSYRTGGWYEQY
v_call: TRBV5-1; d_call: -; cdr3_length: 13; clone_size: -; cdr3_aa: ASSLQGSSNQPQH
v_call: TRBV6-5; d_call: TRBD1; cdr3_length: 9; clone_size: -; cdr3_aa: AGGTGLTQY
v_call: TRBV7-7; d_call: -; cdr3_length: 14; clone_size: -; cdr3_aa: ASSLSTGEVVYEQY
v_call: TRBV6-1; d_call: TRBD2; cdr3_length: 12; clone_size: -; cdr3_aa: ASRDSGRGAEQF
v_call: TRBV5-6; d_call: -; cdr3_length: 14; clone_size: -; cdr3_aa: ASSLVSGGQFQPQH
v_call: TRBV9; d_call: TRBD1; cdr3_length: 12; clone_size: -; cdr3_aa: ASSVMTGSTEAF
v_call: TRBV5-1; d_call: TRBD2; cdr3_length: 16; clone_size: -; cdr3_aa: ASSPQLAGGSGTDTQY
v_call: TRBV6-1; d_call: -; cdr3_length: 10; clone_size: -; cdr3_aa: ASRQTQETQY
v_call: TRBV18; d_call: -; cdr3_length: 12; clone_size: -; cdr3_aa: ASSPGTNTGELF
v_call: TRBV9; d_call: TRBD1; cdr3_length: 12; clone_size: -; cdr3_aa: ASSVVWDSTEAF
v_call: TRBV5-6; d_call: TRBD2; cdr3_length: 13; clone_size: few; cdr3_aa: ASSDGTSGTDTQY
v_call: TRBV10-1; d_call: -; cdr3_length: 14; clone_size: -; cdr3_aa: ASETSRVYSNQPQH
v_call: TRBV5-4; d_call: TRBD2; cdr3_length: 13; clone_size: -; cdr3_aa: ASSLSGSRSYEQY
v_call: TRBV7-6; d_call: -; cdr3_length: 15; clone_size: -; cdr3_aa: ASSLGEMRELAETQY
v_call: TRBV6-5; d_call: TRBD2; cdr3_length: 14; clone_size: -; cdr3_aa: ASSYSPSGNTGELF
v_call: TRBV29-1; d_call: TRBD2; cdr3_length: 18; clone_size: -; cdr3_aa: SVEGTLGLAGGQSYNEQF